This T cell receptor beta chain was obtained from a study of OX40 agonist ivuxolimab in advanced cancers. Overall study findings and caveats: More expanded clones were found, on average, in CD8+ than in CD4+ T cells.

The CDR3 is made up of 15 amino acids. The J segment lost 1 base and the V segment lost 5 bases, leaving 7 bases of the junction unmatched. Germline CDR1 is SGHNT and CDR2 is YENEEA. A remark on this clone: What it binds is not known.

Assay: immunoSEQ multiplex PCR; the TCRdb copy retains only in-frame clones and omits some. The sample has 130,000 or so clones, about 92% seen once; the top ten hold roughly 1%. The sequence derives from an adult with an advanced solid tumor such as melanoma, head and neck, liver or kidney cancer. The chain uses TRBV11-3 and TRBJ1-1; TRBD1 agrees at 7 bases. Specimen: CD4+ or CD8+ T cells sorted from blood, collected in a trial of the OX40 agonist ivuxolimab. CDR3 in DNA: TGTGCCAGCAGCCCTCCAGGGGGGACGAACACTGAAGCTTTCTTT. It specifies CASSPPGGTNTEAFF.